This TCR beta chain was sequenced for a study of Ad26.COV2.S vaccination and SARS-CoV-2 variants. Study summary: The vaccine Ad26.COV2.S was put into the muscle once, or twice with 56 days between. Study-level findings and limits: Total T cell responses were possibly underestimated by TCR breadth and depth analyses. Substantial breadth was reportedly displayed by spike-specific CD8+ and CD4+ T cell responses after vaccination. Those who received vaccine or placebo ended up with similar non-spike TCR breadth.

Treatment given: some 19 received Ad26.COV2.S at low or high dose, single or two shots; several received placebo; per-sample allocation not given. The samples were gathered on day 63 after the first injection of vaccine or placebo. The germline V gene encodes CDR1 SGHTA and CDR2 FQGNSA. CDR3 size: 13 residues. V gave up 5 bases and J gave up 3 bases, with 11 bases separating them. Some clones are missing from TCRdb's copy, which holds only in-frame ones; the method was immunoSEQ multiplex PCR. The table has some 250,000 clones, around 89% seen once. Points on this clone: Its antigen is as yet unknown.

This receptor was identified in a person between 18 and 65 years old who received the Ad26.COV2.S COVID-19 vaccine or a placebo. This chain connects TRBV7-2 to TRBJ2-7; tentative D call: TRBD2 (5 bases). Sequencing was performed on peripheral blood, taken in a trial of Ad26.COV2.S vaccine versus placebo. CDR3 in amino acids: CASSLRDGYEQYF. DNA for the CDR3: TGTGCCAGCAGCCTACGGGATGGCTACGAGCAGTACTTC.